These 30 T cell receptor beta chains came from one sample sequenced in a study of blood T cell repertoires in COVID-19. TCRdb keeps only in-frame clones here, not all; method: immunoSEQ multiplex PCR. The data show 200,000 to 250,000 clones, with roughly 89% seen just once and approximately 2.4% held by the top ten. What was sequenced was PBMCs or T cells enriched from blood (not recorded which). The receptors shown here come from a woman between 25 and 40 years old with acute COVID-19.

This clone appeared once. The chain is built from TRBV19 and TRBJ2-7; maybe TRBD2 (5 bases). Per germline, CDR1 LNHDA and CDR2 SQIVND (reference sequence). The CDR3 has 19 amino acids. V was trimmed by 0 bases and J by 0 bases, leaving 21 bases between them. CDR3 bases: TGTGCCAGTAGTATAGATCTGGTCAGTGCCCCGGGGTCCTCCTACGAGCAGTACTTC. Its translation is CASSIDLVSAPGSSYEQYF.

The chain has TRBV19 and TRBJ1-6; tentatively, D is TRBD1 (5 bases). Germline loops: CDR1 LNHDA, CDR2 SQIVND (reference sequence). The CDR3 covers 13 residues. Trimming left V 7 bases short and J 7 bases short, with 11 bases between. Written as DNA, the CDR3 is TGTGCCAGTAAGCAGGGTGGGAATTCACCCCTCCACTTT. The encoded protein is CASKQGGNSPLHF. The full variable domain, in which reference TRBV19 and TRBJ1-6 provide the parts outside the CDR3, is DGGITQSPKYLFRKEGQNVTLSCEQNLNHDAMYWYRQDPGQGLRLIYYSQIVNDFQKGDIAEGYSVSREKKESFPLTVTSAQKNPTAFYLCASKQGGNSPLHFGNGTRLTVT.

The chain carries TRBV14 and TRBJ1-2; no firm D call. With 0 bases removed from V and 6 bases from J, the gap between germline ends came to 17 bases. This CDR3 has 16 amino acids. Germline V gene lookup returns CDR1 SGHDN and CDR2 FVKESK. The CDR3 nucleotides are TGTGCCAGCAGCCAAGAACGAATCGGAGGGAAGGATGGCTACACCTTC. This translates into CASSQERIGGKDGYTF.

The chain recombines TRBV7-2 with TRBJ1-5; D might be TRBD1 (6 bases). This CDR3 is built from 15 residues. Germline CDR1 is SGHTA and CDR2 is FQGNSA. Trimming took off 1 base at V and 7 bases at J, with 14 bases between the two ends. CDR3 residues: CASSLESGVYQPQHF. The DNA for the CDR3 is TGTGCCAGCAGCTTAGAGTCAGGGGTATACCAGCCCCAGCATTTT.

This clone was picked up a small number of times. The chain links TRBV4-1 to TRBJ1-2, with TRBD1 matching 9 bases. The germline V gene has CDR1 MGHRA and CDR2 YSYEKL. The V gene end was trimmed by 4 bases and the J gene end by 4 bases; junction bases not matched to a gene: 10. This CDR3 is built from 16 residues. The CDR3 DNA is TGCGCCAGCAGCCTCGCCGGGACAGGGATAGGCTATGGCTACACCTTC. Translated, it gives CASSLAGTGIGYGYTF.

The rearrangement joins TRBV7-6 to TRBJ2-2, with a tentative D call TRBD1 (5 bases). V was trimmed by 4 bases and J by 1 base, leaving 10 bases between them. Germline assignment: CDR1 SGHVS and CDR2 FNYEAQ. This CDR3 comprises 15 residues. CDR3 sequence reads: CASSSLDRNTGELFF. DNA for the CDR3: TGTGCCAGCAGCTCGCTTGACAGGAACACCGGGGAGCTGTTTTTT.

V is TRBV10-3 and J is TRBJ2-2; 7 bases map to TRBD1. Germline CDR1 ENHRY, CDR2 SYGVKD. V shed 5 bases, J shed 4 bases, and the junction held 10 bases outside the gene matches. The CDR3 spans 16 residues. The DNA of the CDR3 is TGTGCCATCAGTTCTTTGGGGACAGTGCTCACCGGGGAGCTGTTTTTT. Its translation is CAISSLGTVLTGELFF.

CDR3 nucleotide sequence: TGTGCCAGCAGTCTAAGGTGGAGGGCGAACACTGAAGCTTTCTTT. It codes for CASSLRWRANTEAFF. The V and J genes are TRBV27 and TRBJ1-1; D is unresolved. The V gene's germline CDR1 is MNHEY and CDR2 SMNVEV (reference sequence). This CDR3 is built from 15 residues. V was clipped by 5 bases and J by 1 base, with 14 bases between them.

V usage is TRBV12-3 or TRBV12-4 and J usage is TRBJ1-1; D is perhaps TRBD1 (5 bases). V was trimmed by 6 bases and J by 2 bases, leaving 10 bases between them. The CDR3 is 13 residues long. As DNA, the CDR3 is TGTGCCAGCAGGACGGACACCAACACTGAAGCTTTCTTT. This translates into CASRTDTNTEAFF.

This chain connects TRBV10-3 to TRBJ1-6, with D perhaps matching TRBD1 (5 bases). Germline CDR1 reads ENHRY; CDR2 reads SYGVKD. The V and J ends lost 8 bases and 2 bases respectively, with 13 bases between them. The CDR3 totals 15 residues. Here the CDR3 DNA reads TGTGCCATCGGGCAGGGTACGGCCTATAATTCACCCCTCCACTTT. Encoded protein: CAIGQGTAYNSPLHF.

This sequence joins TRBV7-2 and TRBJ2-5; D is perhaps TRBD1 (5 bases). V lost 4 bases to trimming and J lost 7 bases, with 13 bases between them. This CDR3 region has 13 residues. Per the germline V gene, CDR1 is SGHTA and CDR2 is FQGNSA. The CDR3 bases are TGTGCCAGCAGCTCCACTTGGGGCGGGACCCAGTACTTC. Translated, it gives CASSSTWGGTQYF.

This clone occurred once. The V and J genes are TRBV12-3 or TRBV12-4 and TRBJ2-2; weak D call: TRBD2 (6 bases). The CDR3 spans 13 residues. Between the trimmed V and J ends, which lost 5 bases and 7 bases, there was a span of 11 bases. This CDR3 reads CASSRDLFGELFF. The CDR3 DNA reads TGTGCCAGCAGTCGGGACTTGTTCGGGGAGCTGTTTTTT.

The chain is built from TRBV11-3 and TRBJ2-2; TRBD2 is a possible D gene (5 bases). This CDR3 has 16 amino acids. V shed 2 bases and J shed 2 bases, with 12 bases lying between them. Germline values: CDR1 SGHNT, CDR2 YENEEA. The CDR3 is CASSLYEGTNTGELFF. DNA of the CDR3: TGTGCCAGCAGCTTATACGAGGGAACTAACACCGGGGAGCTGTTTTTT.

This clone came up many times. The rearrangement uses TRBV21-1 and TRBJ1-5; the table names TRBD1, a call not compared with the DNA. TRBV21-1 is a known pseudogene. This CDR3 region has 17 residues. The chain's CDR3 is CASSKGQDNTSNQPQHF. CDR3 DNA: TGTGCCAGCAGCAAGGGACAGGATAATACTAGCAATCAGCCCCAGCATTTT.

The rearrangement joins TRBV5-1 to TRBJ1-1; 10 nucleotides match TRBD1. J lost 4 bases, V lost 2 bases, and 14 bases had no gene match. The germline V gene has CDR1 SGHRS and CDR2 YFSETQ. The CDR3 contains 18 residues. CDR3 region: CASSFGGQGNWKGTEAFF. The CDR3 region has the DNA TGCGCCAGCAGCTTTGGGGGACAGGGGAATTGGAAGGGCACTGAAGCTTTCTTT.

This clone was seen only once. The chain employs TRBV4-1 and TRBJ2-2; D gene ambiguous. Germline CDR1 reads MGHRA; CDR2 reads YSYEKL. The germline V and J ends were trimmed by 1 base and 1 base, with 4 bases remaining between them. The CDR3 consists of 14 residues. The CDR3 DNA reads TGCGCCAGCAGCCAAGTTCAGAACACCGGGGAGCTGTTTTTT. This codes for CASSQVQNTGELFF.

The chain employs TRBV4-1 and TRBJ2-5; maybe TRBD2 (5 bases). The germline V gene has CDR1 MGHRA and CDR2 YSYEKL. The CDR3 length is 15 residues. The V and J ends lost 1 base and 2 bases respectively, with 11 bases between them. CDR3 in amino acids: CASSQGGLPQETQYF. CDR3 nucleotide sequence: TGCGCCAGCAGCCAAGGAGGACTGCCTCAAGAGACCCAGTACTTC.

The chain has TRBV2 and TRBJ1-3; possible D gene TRBD1, 6 bases. This CDR3 region has 14 residues. The germline CDR1 and CDR2 sequences are SNHLY and FYNNEI. V lost 5 bases and J lost 0, with 8 bases in between. CDR3 DNA sequence: TGTGCCAGCAGTCACAGGGTCTCTGGAAACACCATATATTTT. Translating it yields CASSHRVSGNTIYF. The entire variable domain, with the rest obtained from reference TRBV2 and TRBJ1-3, is as follows: EPEVTQTPSHQVTQMGQEVILRCVPISNHLYFYWYRQILGQKVEFLVSFYNNEISEKSEIFDDQFSVERPDGSNFTLKIRSTKLEDSAMYFCASSHRVSGNTIYFGEGSWLTVV.

The V and J genes are TRBV6-5 and TRBJ2-7; 8 positions match TRBD1. The length of the CDR3 is 13 residues. The germline gives CDR1 MNHEY, CDR2 SVGAGI. The J segment lost 4 bases and the V segment lost 4 bases, leaving 3 bases of the junction unmatched. CDR3 protein: CASSFQGAYEQYF. CDR3 DNA sequence: TGTGCCAGCAGTTTTCAGGGGGCGTACGAGCAGTACTTC.

The rearrangement links TRBV24-1 to TRBJ2-5; 8 positions match TRBD1. There are 15 residues in the CDR3. J lost 4 bases, V lost 4 bases, and 7 bases had no gene match. Germline V gives CDR1 KGHDR, CDR2 SFDVKD. The CDR3 bases are TGTGCCACCAGTGAACGACAGGGGAGTGGAGAGACCCAGTACTTC. This gives the protein CATSERQGSGETQYF.

The chain couples TRBV5-1 to TRBJ2-2; 9 nucleotides match TRBD1. CDR1 and CDR2 (germline): SGHRS, YFSETQ. Trimming took 0 bases from V and 4 from J; bases not matched to a gene: 7. The CDR3 runs to 17 residues. In DNA form, the CDR3 reads TGCGCCAGCAGCTTGGGGGATAGGACAGGGGTCACCGGGGAGCTGTTTTTT. Protein sequence: CASSLGDRTGVTGELFF.

The chain couples TRBV10-2 to TRBJ2-7, with a possible D match to TRBD1 (6 bases). This CDR3 spans 11 amino acids. Germline CDR1 and CDR2: WSHSY and SAAADI. V shed 9 bases and J shed 3 bases, with 9 bases lying between them. CDR3 region: CASTGSYEQYF. CDR3 DNA sequence: TGCGCCAGTACAGGGAGCTACGAGCAGTACTTC.

V and J are TRBV10-3 and TRBJ1-5, with 7 positions matching TRBD1. Germline lookup yields CDR1 ENHRY and CDR2 SYGVKD. This CDR3 has 17 residues. The trim removed 0 bases at V and 2 bases at J, leaving 7 bases unmatched. As DNA, the CDR3 is TGTGCCATCAGTGAGTCGGTAGGGGGCCAGGGCAATCAGCCCCAGCATTTT. Translation: CAISESVGGQGNQPQHF.

This rearrangement joins TRBV5-1 to TRBJ2-3, with D tentatively TRBD1 (6 bases). The CDR3 runs to 14 residues. Trimming removed 0 bases from V and 5 bases from J, with 10 bases in between. In germline, CDR1 is SGHRS, CDR2 YFSETQ. CDR3 residues: CASSLDRVGDTQYF. The CDR3 bases are TGCGCCAGCAGCTTGGACAGGGTAGGAGATACGCAGTATTTT.

This clone has only a few counts. The chain couples TRBV12-3 or TRBV12-4 to TRBJ1-2; D might be TRBD1 (5 bases). The germline V and J ends were trimmed by 6 bases and 6 bases, with 11 bases remaining between them. This CDR3 contains 12 residues. The CDR3 sequence: CASRGDFHGYTF. The CDR3, as DNA: TGTGCCAGCAGGGGGGACTTTCATGGCTACACCTTC.

This clone has just one count. This chain connects TRBV7-8 to TRBJ2-1; 12 nucleotides match TRBD2. V lost 4 bases to trimming and J lost 3 bases; unmatched junction nucleotides: 7. Germline-derived CDR1 and CDR2 are SGHVS and FQNEAQ. The CDR3 contains 17 residues. The CDR3 reads CASSSGLAGTIYNEQFF. In DNA, the CDR3 is TGTGCCAGCAGCTCTGGACTAGCGGGGACCATCTACAATGAGCAGTTCTTC.

The chain has TRBV5-1 and TRBJ2-1, with a weak D call TRBD2 (6 bases). The ends were cut back, 1 base at V and 8 bases at J, with 19 bases in the middle. CDR3 length: 16 amino acids. Looked up from germline, CDR1 is SGHRS and CDR2 is YFSETQ. The CDR3 bases are TGCGCCAGCAGCTTGCCCGGACCCCCGGGCGGGGATGAGCAGTTCTTC. Its translation: CASSLPGPPGGDEQFF.

The chain uses TRBV27 and TRBJ1-4; 9 nucleotides agree with TRBD1. Per the germline V gene, CDR1 is MNHEY and CDR2 is SMNVEV (reference sequence). The junction had 12 bases not matched to a gene; V was cut back by 5 bases and J by 8 bases. The CDR3 runs 16 residues. CDR3 sequence (DNA): TGTGCCAGCAGTCCGACCCTACCGGGACAGGGCGAAAAACTGTTTTTT. This translates into CASSPTLPGQGEKLFF.

The chain employs TRBV19 and TRBJ2-1; a possible D gene is TRBD2 (7 bases). From germline, CDR1 is LNHDA and CDR2 SQIVND (reference sequence). The CDR3 runs 15 residues. Trimming took 8 bases from V and 4 from J, leaving 18 bases between them. CDR3: CASCTAGGLYNEQFF. The CDR3 DNA follows: TGTGCCAGTTGCACCGCCGGGGGGCTATACAATGAGCAGTTCTTC.

This chain connects TRBV5-1 to TRBJ2-7; D gene unclear. Trimming took 0 bases from V and 2 from J, leaving 9 bases between them. This CDR3 has 14 amino acids. Germline values: CDR1 SGHRS, CDR2 YFSETQ. DNA for the CDR3: TGCGCCAGCAGCTTGGCCGCGGAACCCTACGAGCAGTACTTC. This sequence encodes CASSLAAEPYEQYF. The full variable domain, with the rest looked up from reference TRBV5-1 and TRBJ2-7, is KAGVTQTPRYLIKTRGQQVTLSCSPISGHRSVSWYQQTPGQGLQFLFEYFSETQRNKGNFPGRFSGRQFSNSRSEMNVSTLELGDSALYLCASSLAAEPYEQYFGPGTRLTVT.